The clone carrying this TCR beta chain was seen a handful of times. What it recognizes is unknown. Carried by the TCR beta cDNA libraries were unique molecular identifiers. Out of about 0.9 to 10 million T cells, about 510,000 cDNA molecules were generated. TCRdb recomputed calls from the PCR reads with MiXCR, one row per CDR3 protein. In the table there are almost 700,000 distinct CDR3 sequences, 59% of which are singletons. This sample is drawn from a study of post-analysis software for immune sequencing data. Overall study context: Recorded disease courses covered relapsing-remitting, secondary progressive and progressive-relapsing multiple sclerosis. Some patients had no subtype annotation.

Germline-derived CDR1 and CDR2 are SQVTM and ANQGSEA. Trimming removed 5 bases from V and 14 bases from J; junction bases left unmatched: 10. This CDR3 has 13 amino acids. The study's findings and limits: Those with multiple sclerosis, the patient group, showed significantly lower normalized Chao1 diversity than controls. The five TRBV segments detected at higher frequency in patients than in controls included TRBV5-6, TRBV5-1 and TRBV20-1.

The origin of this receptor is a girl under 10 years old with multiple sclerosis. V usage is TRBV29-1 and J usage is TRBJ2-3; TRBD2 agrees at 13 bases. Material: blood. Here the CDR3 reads CSVLPGTSGVGYF. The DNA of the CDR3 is TGCAGCGTTTTACCCGGGACTAGCGGGGTAGGGTATTTT.